What follows are 15 T cell receptor beta chains derived from one specimen sequenced in a study of T cell responses to AZD1222 COVID-19 vaccine. Clones were sequenced by immunoSEQ multiplex PCR, and TCRdb holds only the in-frame ones, with some missing. Here the sample table reports about 140,000 clones. Sequencing used peripheral blood. The receptors stem from an adult in good health.

The chain uses TRBV9 and TRBJ2-3; D may match TRBD1 or TRBD2 (5 bases each). This CDR3 spans 16 amino acids. V gave up 4 bases and J gave up 0 bases, with 15 bases separating them. Germline-derived CDR1 and CDR2 are SGDLS and YYNGEE. Here the CDR3 DNA reads TGTGCCAGCAGCTTGGCCGGGGCAGCTAGCACAGATACGCAGTATTTT. It is translated as CASSLAGAASTDTQYF.

V gene TRBV4-2 combines with J gene TRBJ1-2; maybe TRBD1 (5 bases). V lost 0 bases and J lost 4, with 15 bases in between. The germline V gene has CDR1 LGHNA and CDR2 YNFKEQ. The CDR3 extends over 16 amino acids. The CDR3 loop is CASSQDAGQFLYGYTF. CDR3 in DNA: TGTGCCAGCAGCCAAGATGCGGGGCAATTCCTCTATGGCTACACCTTC.

V and J are TRBV28 and TRBJ1-4; D is perhaps TRBD1 (5 bases). This CDR3 region has 14 residues. The V and J ends lost 10 bases and 8 bases respectively, with 20 bases between them. The germline gives CDR1 MDHEN, CDR2 SYDVKM. The CDR3 sequence: CATCQWGDGEKLFF. CDR3 coding DNA: TGTGCCACCTGCCAGTGGGGGGACGGGGAAAAACTGTTTTTT.

The chain links TRBV5-1 to TRBJ1-2; D gene ambiguous. V gave up 0 bases and J gave up 4 bases, with 13 bases separating them. Germline CDR1 and CDR2: SGHRS and YFSETQ. The CDR3 is made up of 15 amino acids. CDR3 amino acids: CASSLEGPLRYGYTF. The CDR3 nucleotides are TGCGCCAGCAGCTTGGAGGGTCCCCTCCGCTATGGCTACACCTTC.

The J gene is TRBJ1-6, the V gene TRBV5-1; 8 nucleotides agree with TRBD1. CDR3 length: 15 residues. The J segment lost 10 bases and the V segment lost 4 bases, leaving 10 bases of the junction unmatched. CDR1 SGHRS and CDR2 YFSETQ come from the germline V gene. CDR3 coding DNA: TGCGCCAGCAGCGCCGACAGGGGAGGCAACTCACCCCTCCACTTT. Amino acid sequence: CASSADRGGNSPLHF.

The genes are TRBV18 and TRBJ1-1; D ambiguous. The V end lost 1 base, the J end lost 4 bases, and 16 bases lay between the germline ends. The CDR3 has 16 amino acids. From germline, CDR1 is KGHSH and CDR2 LQKENI. The DNA of the CDR3 is TGTGCCAGCTCACCACAGGGCGGGGATATGGGCACTGAAGCTTTCTTT. Protein: CASSPQGGDMGTEAFF.

The V call is TRBV6-5, the J call TRBJ1-1, with D hard to call. Germline CDR1 reads MNHEY; CDR2 reads SVGAGI. The CDR3 has 15 amino acids. The V end lost 5 bases, the J end lost 0 bases, and 13 bases lay between the germline ends. This CDR3 reads CASSPLQGMNTEAFF. Written as DNA, the CDR3 is TGTGCCAGCAGTCCCCTTCAAGGGATGAACACTGAAGCTTTCTTT.

The V call is TRBV25-1, the J call TRBJ1-1, with TRBD1 matching over 8 bases. Germline V gene sequence: CDR1 MGHDK, CDR2 SYGVNS. The CDR3 is made up of 13 amino acids. The trim removed 7 bases at V and 3 bases at J, leaving 4 bases unmatched. CDR3 bases: TGTGCCAGCACTGACAGGGGTCACACTGAAGCTTTCTTT. Amino acids: CASTDRGHTEAFF.

The chain joins TRBV5-1 to TRBJ2-1, with 9 bases identical to TRBD2. This CDR3 comprises 14 residues. The V gene's germline CDR1 is SGHRS and CDR2 YFSETQ. The V segment lost 4 bases and the J segment 15 bases; nucleotides outside the gene matches: 14. The CDR3: CASSPPGRGGAGFF. For the CDR3, the DNA is TGCGCCAGCAGCCCCCCGGGGCGCGGGGGGGCGGGGTTCTTC.

This chain joins TRBV19 and TRBJ2-2; D might be TRBD1 (5 bases). Germline CDR1 is LNHDA and CDR2 is SQIVND (reference sequence). The CDR3 spans 15 residues. V was pared by 4 bases and J by 6 bases, with 15 bases between. The CDR3 coding sequence is TGTGCCAGTAGTACTTGGCAGGGTGGTGCCGGGGAGCTGTTTTTT. This codes for CASSTWQGGAGELFF.

This chain uses TRBV19 with TRBJ1-4, with 9 bases identical to TRBD1. The CDR3 sequence is 14 residues long. The germline V gene encodes CDR1 LNHDA and CDR2 SQIVND (reference sequence). V lost 10 bases and J lost 5; bases outside the gene matches: 8. CDR3 coding DNA: TGTGCCATCCGGGGACAGGGCTCAAATGAAAAACTGTTTTTT. Residues: CAIRGQGSNEKLFF.

CDR3 amino acids: CASSQDRGRTVGPQHF. CDR3 in DNA: TGTGCCAGCAGCCAAGATCGCGGACGGACAGTTGGGCCCCAGCATTTT. The chain is built from TRBV4-2 and TRBJ1-5, with D possibly matching TRBD1 (6 bases). The CDR3 runs to 16 residues. The germline V gene encodes CDR1 LGHNA and CDR2 YNFKEQ. The V end lost 0 bases, the J end lost 9 bases, and 18 bases lay between the germline ends.

The chain links TRBV4-1 to TRBJ1-4; D ambiguous. Germline V CDR1 and CDR2: MGHRA, YSYEKL. The CDR3 extends over 16 amino acids. V dropped 0 bases and J dropped 0 bases, with 8 bases sitting between them. The CDR3 protein is CASSQDLSATNEKLFF. CDR3 DNA sequence: TGCGCCAGCAGCCAAGATCTATCCGCAACTAATGAAAAACTGTTTTTT.

The V gene is TRBV11-2, the J gene TRBJ2-2; 8 positions agree with TRBD2. Per germline, CDR1 SGHAT and CDR2 FQNNGV. The CDR3 sequence is 16 residues long. V was pared by 4 bases and J by 5 bases, with 9 bases of the junction left unmatched. The CDR3 reads CASSSLSGGGTGELFF. CDR3 coding DNA: TGTGCCAGCAGCTCCCTCTCGGGGGGGGGAACCGGGGAGCTGTTTTTT. The full variable domain, its missing parts supplied by reference TRBV11-2 and TRBJ2-2, is EAGVAQSPRYKIIEKRQSVAFWCNPISGHATLYWYQQILGQGPKLLIQFQNNGVVDDSQLPKDRFSAERLKGVDSTLKIQPAKLEDSAVYLCASSSLSGGGTGELFFGEGSRLTVL.

The rearrangement uses TRBV19 and TRBJ1-2, with D perhaps TRBD1 (6 bases). The CDR3 has 17 residues. CDR1 is LNHDA and CDR2 is SQIVND in the germline V gene (reference sequence). V lost 5 bases and J lost 5, with 24 bases in between. The CDR3 sequence: CASSLGVLWGARYGYTF. CDR3 in DNA: TGTGCCAGTAGTCTCGGGGTCCTTTGGGGGGCGAGATATGGCTACACCTTC.